The 18 T cell receptor beta chains below come from one sample, sequenced in a study of T cell responses to AZD1222 COVID-19 vaccine. The protocol was immunoSEQ multiplex PCR, while the TCRdb copy is restricted to in-frame clones and leaves out a portion. The sample has approximately 160,000 clones, 90% seen once. The sequencing used peripheral blood, collected on day 0 of AZD1222 vaccination. These receptors originate from an adult in good health.

The rearrangement joins TRBV11-2 to TRBJ2-1; D not resolved. Per germline, CDR1 SGHAT and CDR2 FQNNGV. CDR3 length: 15 residues. V gave up 2 bases and J gave up 5 bases, with 13 bases separating them. CDR3 residues: CASSLSPLLNNEQFF. CDR3 in DNA: TGTGCCAGCAGCTTAAGCCCCCTACTTAACAATGAGCAGTTCTTC. Combining the CDR3 with reference TRBV11-2 and TRBJ2-1 gives the whole variable domain EAGVAQSPRYKIIEKRQSVAFWCNPISGHATLYWYQQILGQGPKLLIQFQNNGVVDDSQLPKDRFSAERLKGVDSTLKIQPAKLEDSAVYLCASSLSPLLNNEQFFGPGTRLTVL.

CDR3 protein: CASSSPIQPQHF. CDR3 DNA sequence: TGTGCCAGCAGTTCCCCGATTCAGCCCCAGCATTTT. The chain is built from TRBV28 and TRBJ1-5; D unclear. With 4 bases removed from V and 6 bases from J, the gap between germline ends came to 7 bases. Germline loops: CDR1 MDHEN, CDR2 SYDVKM. The CDR3 contains 12 residues. Drawing the rest from reference TRBV28 and TRBJ1-5, the complete variable domain is DVKVTQSSRYLVKRTGEKVFLECVQDMDHENMFWYRQDPGLGLRLIYFSYDVKMKEKGDIPEGYSVSREKKERFSLILESASTNQTSMYLCASSSPIQPQHFGDGTRLSIL.

This clone was observed a handful of times. The chain links TRBV7-8 to TRBJ2-7, with D maybe TRBD1 (6 bases). Trimming took 4 bases from V and 1 from J, leaving 11 bases between them. Germline CDR1 is SGHVS and CDR2 is FQNEAQ. CDR3 length: 14 amino acids. DNA for the CDR3: TGTGCCAGCAGCTGGATGACAGGTTCCTACGAGCAGTACTTC. This codes for CASSWMTGSYEQYF.

The rearrangement links TRBV15 to TRBJ2-5; D perhaps matches TRBD2 (6 bases). The CDR3 runs 15 residues. Germline CDR1 and CDR2: LNHNV and YYDKDF (reference sequence). With 0 bases removed from V and 4 bases from J, the gap between germline ends came to 12 bases. The chain's CDR3 is CATSRDRDGGETQYF. CDR3 sequence (DNA): TGTGCCACCAGCAGAGATAGGGACGGGGGAGAGACCCAGTACTTC.

The J gene is TRBJ2-5, the V gene TRBV7-8; D is unresolved. This CDR3 comprises 11 residues. Germline V gene sequence: CDR1 SGHVS, CDR2 FQNEAQ. V was trimmed by 2 bases and J by 4 bases, leaving 2 bases between them. As DNA, the CDR3 is TGTGCCAGCAGCTTATCAGAGACCCAGTACTTC. This codes for CASSLSETQYF.

CDR3 bases: TGTGCCAGCAGCCAAGTCGGGGGGATCGATCAGCCCCAGCATTTT. Translating gives CASSQVGGIDQPQHF. This sequence joins TRBV3-1 (or the pseudogene TRBV3-2) and TRBJ1-5, with D possibly being TRBD1 (5 bases). Germline V gives CDR1 LGHDT, CDR2 YNNKEL (reference sequence). Trimming removed 1 base at V and 5 bases at J, with 12 bases between. The CDR3 spans 15 residues.

This clone was recorded a few times. This sequence joins TRBV4-2 and TRBJ1-4, with TRBD1 matching over 7 bases. This CDR3 spans 17 amino acids. Germline V gene data show CDR1 as LGHNA and CDR2 as YNFKEQ. The trim removed 1 base at V and 4 bases at J, leaving 9 bases unmatched. CDR3 nucleotides: TGTGCCAGCAGCCAAGTAGGCCGGGACAGCTTTAATGAAAAACTGTTTTTT. It encodes CASSQVGRDSFNEKLFF.

The chain links TRBV4-1 to TRBJ1-4; D gene uncertain. Trimming left V 3 bases short and J 8 bases short, with 16 bases between. This CDR3 comprises 15 residues. Germline lookup yields CDR1 MGHRA and CDR2 YSYEKL. The DNA of the CDR3 is TGCGCCAGCAGCCATCTCTTTTTAGGCGGGGAAAAACTGTTTTTT. Translating it yields CASSHLFLGGEKLFF.

The gene calls are TRBV9 and TRBJ1-3; D not resolved. Looked up from germline, CDR1 is SGDLS and CDR2 is YYNGEE. V lost 0 bases to trimming and J lost 3 bases, with 7 bases between them. CDR3 length: 14 amino acids. Here the CDR3 reads CASSVGGLGNTIYF. The CDR3 region has the DNA TGTGCCAGCAGCGTAGGAGGGCTTGGAAACACCATATATTTT. Drawing the rest from reference TRBV9 and TRBJ1-3, the complete variable domain is DSGVTQTPKHLITATGQRVTLRCSPRSGDLSVYWYQQSLDQGLQFLIQYYNGEERAKGNILERFSAQQFPDLHSELNLSSLELGDSALYFCASSVGGLGNTIYFGEGSWLTVV.

V usage is TRBV5-1 and J usage is TRBJ2-3, with 12 bases matching TRBD2. The V gene's germline CDR1 is SGHRS and CDR2 YFSETQ. This CDR3 region has 14 residues. Trimming removed 3 bases from V and 7 bases from J; junction bases left unmatched: 3. The CDR3 loop is CASSSLAGGNTQYF. CDR3 nucleotide sequence: TGCGCCAGCAGCTCCCTAGCGGGGGGGAATACGCAGTATTTT.

The chain has TRBV6-5 and TRBJ1-1, with D uncertain. V was pared by 8 bases and J by 4 bases, with 8 bases between. Looked up from germline, CDR1 is MNHEY and CDR2 is SVGAGI. This CDR3 is built from 11 residues. The CDR3 spells CASEKGTEAFF. The CDR3 DNA follows: TGTGCCAGCGAGAAGGGCACTGAAGCTTTCTTT.

This rearrangement joins TRBV6-5 to TRBJ1-3, with D maybe TRBD1 (5 bases). CDR3 length equals 14 residues. The V gene's germline CDR1 is MNHEY and CDR2 SVGAGI. Deletions cut 6 bases from V and 0 bases from J, with 9 bases between. CDR3 in DNA: TGTGCCAGCAGAAGGGACTACTCTGGAAACACCATATATTTT. This sequence encodes CASRRDYSGNTIYF.

The rearrangement links TRBV7-2 to TRBJ2-2; D gene unclear. The CDR3 length is 15 residues. Trimming removed 0 bases from V and 0 bases from J, with 5 bases in between. Germline V gene data show CDR1 as SGHTA and CDR2 as FQGNSA. This CDR3 reads CASSLAEPNTGELFF. In DNA form, the CDR3 reads TGTGCCAGCAGCTTAGCCGAGCCGAACACCGGGGAGCTGTTTTTT.

The chain carries TRBV6-5 and TRBJ1-3, with D possibly TRBD1 on 5 matching bases. Germline-derived CDR1 and CDR2 are MNHEY and SVGAGI. The V and J ends lost 6 bases and 0 bases respectively, with 9 bases between them. The CDR3 sequence is 14 residues long. Here the CDR3 reads CASRLQVSGNTIYF. The CDR3 nucleotides are TGTGCCAGCAGGCTACAGGTCTCTGGAAACACCATATATTTT.

V and J are TRBV19 and TRBJ1-4, with 9 positions matching TRBD1. The CDR3 runs 16 residues. CDR1 and CDR2 from the germline V gene are LNHDA and SQIVND (reference sequence). V was pared by 6 bases and J by 7 bases, with 12 bases of the junction left unmatched. The CDR3 DNA is TGTGCCAGTAGACACGCCCCCGGGACAGGGATTGAAAAACTGTTTTTT. As protein: CASRHAPGTGIEKLFF.

The chain joins TRBV28 to TRBJ1-1; D may be TRBD1 (6 bases). Trimming pared 8 bases from V and 4 bases from J, leaving 14 bases between. Per germline, CDR1 MDHEN and CDR2 SYDVKM. This CDR3 comprises 13 residues. In DNA, the CDR3 is TGTGCCAGCGCCGAGGGCAGGGGCACTGAAGCTTTCTTT. It yields the protein CASAEGRGTEAFF.

The chain employs TRBV19 and TRBJ1-2; TRBD1 matches at 7 bases. Unmatched junction bases numbered 8, after V lost 5 bases and J lost 2 bases. The CDR3 contains 15 residues. The germline gives CDR1 LNHDA, CDR2 SQIVND (reference sequence). For the CDR3, the DNA is TGTGCCAGTAGTGCCTGGGACAGCTTAAACTATGGCTACACCTTC. Residues: CASSAWDSLNYGYTF.

The J gene is TRBJ1-5, the V gene TRBV7-2; weak D call: TRBD1 (6 bases). In germline, CDR1 is SGHTA, CDR2 FQGNSA. The CDR3 totals 12 residues. V gave up 5 bases and J gave up 13 bases, with 15 bases separating them. This CDR3 reads CASSRGRGAQHF. The CDR3, as DNA: TGTGCCAGCAGCCGGGGTAGGGGGGCTCAGCATTTT.